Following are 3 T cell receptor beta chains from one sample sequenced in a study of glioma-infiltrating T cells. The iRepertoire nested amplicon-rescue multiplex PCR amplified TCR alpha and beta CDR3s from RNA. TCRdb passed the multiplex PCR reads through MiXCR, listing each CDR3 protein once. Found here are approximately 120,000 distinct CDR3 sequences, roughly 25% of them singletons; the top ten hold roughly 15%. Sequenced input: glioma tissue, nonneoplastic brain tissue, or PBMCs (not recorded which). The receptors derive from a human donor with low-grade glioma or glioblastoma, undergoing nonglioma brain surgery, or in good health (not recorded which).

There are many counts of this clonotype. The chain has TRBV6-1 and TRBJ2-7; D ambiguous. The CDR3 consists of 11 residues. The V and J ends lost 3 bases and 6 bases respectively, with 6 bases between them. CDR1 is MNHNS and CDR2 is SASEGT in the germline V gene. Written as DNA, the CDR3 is TGTGCCAGCAGTGACGGGCCCGAGCAGTACTTC. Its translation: CASSDGPEQYF.

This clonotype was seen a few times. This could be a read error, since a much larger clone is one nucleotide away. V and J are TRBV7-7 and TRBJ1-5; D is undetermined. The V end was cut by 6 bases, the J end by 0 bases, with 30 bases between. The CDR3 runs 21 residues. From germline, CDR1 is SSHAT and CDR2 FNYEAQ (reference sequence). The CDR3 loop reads CASRKTHPLTLQRCSNQPQHF. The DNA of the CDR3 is TGTGCCAGCAGAAAAACCCACCCCCTGACCCTACAGAGGTGTAGCAATCAGCCCCAGCATTTT.

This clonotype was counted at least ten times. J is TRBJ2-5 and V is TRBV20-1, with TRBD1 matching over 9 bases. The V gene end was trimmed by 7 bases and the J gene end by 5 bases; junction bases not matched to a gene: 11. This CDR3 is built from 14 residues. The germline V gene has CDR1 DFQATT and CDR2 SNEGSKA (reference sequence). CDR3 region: CSVGTGFWLETQYF. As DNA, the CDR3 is TGCAGTGTAGGGACAGGGTTTTGGCTGGAGACCCAGTACTTC.